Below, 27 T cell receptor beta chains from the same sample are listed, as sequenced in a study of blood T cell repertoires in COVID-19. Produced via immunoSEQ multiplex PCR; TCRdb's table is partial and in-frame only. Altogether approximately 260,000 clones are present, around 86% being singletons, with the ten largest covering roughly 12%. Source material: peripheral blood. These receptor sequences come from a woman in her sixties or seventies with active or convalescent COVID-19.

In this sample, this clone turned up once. In nucleotides, the CDR3 is TGTGCCAGCTCCTTACAGGGACCCGATCAGCCCCAGCATTTT. Translating it yields CASSLQGPDQPQHF. The genes are TRBV18 and TRBJ1-5; tentatively, D is TRBD1 (6 bases). The CDR3 runs 14 residues. The germline CDR1 and CDR2 sequences are KGHSH and LQKENI. The V end lost 6 bases, the J end lost 5 bases, and 14 bases lay between the germline ends.

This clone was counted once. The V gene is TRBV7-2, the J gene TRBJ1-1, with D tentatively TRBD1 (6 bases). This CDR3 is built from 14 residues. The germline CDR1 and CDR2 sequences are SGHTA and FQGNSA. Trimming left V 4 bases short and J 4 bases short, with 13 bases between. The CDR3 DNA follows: TGTGCCAGCAGCTATGAGGGGGTGAGCACTGAAGCTTTCTTT. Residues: CASSYEGVSTEAFF.

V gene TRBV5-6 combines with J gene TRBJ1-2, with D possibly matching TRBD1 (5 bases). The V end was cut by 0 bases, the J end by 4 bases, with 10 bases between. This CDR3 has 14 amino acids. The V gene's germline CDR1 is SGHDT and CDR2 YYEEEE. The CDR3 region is CASSLVGGGYGYTF. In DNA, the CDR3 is TGTGCCAGCAGCTTGGTCGGGGGAGGCTATGGCTACACCTTC.

For the CDR3, the DNA is TGTGCCAGCAGCCAAGCCCAGACTAGGGTATCTGGGGCCAACGTCCTGACTTTC. As protein: CASSQAQTRVSGANVLTF. The chain combines TRBV7-2 with TRBJ2-6; possible D gene TRBD2, 6 bases. The V and J ends lost 5 bases and 1 base respectively, with 18 bases between them. Germline V CDR1 and CDR2: SGHTA, FQGNSA. The CDR3 totals 18 residues.

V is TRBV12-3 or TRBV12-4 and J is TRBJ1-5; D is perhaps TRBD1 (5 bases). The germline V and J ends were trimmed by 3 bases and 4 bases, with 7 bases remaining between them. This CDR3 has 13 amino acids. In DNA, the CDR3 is TGTGCCAGCAGTTTTCGGGGGAATCAGCCCCAGCATTTT. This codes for CASSFRGNQPQHF.

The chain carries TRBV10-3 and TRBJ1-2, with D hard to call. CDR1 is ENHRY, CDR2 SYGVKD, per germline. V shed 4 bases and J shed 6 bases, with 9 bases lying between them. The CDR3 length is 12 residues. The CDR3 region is CAISGSADGYTF. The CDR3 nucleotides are TGTGCCATCAGTGGGAGTGCAGATGGCTACACCTTC.

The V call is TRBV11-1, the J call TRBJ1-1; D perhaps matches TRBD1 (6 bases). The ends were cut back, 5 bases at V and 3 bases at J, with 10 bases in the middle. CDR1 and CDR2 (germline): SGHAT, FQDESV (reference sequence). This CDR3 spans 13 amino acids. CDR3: CASSPNRDTEAFF. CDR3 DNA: TGTGCCAGCAGCCCCAACAGGGACACTGAAGCTTTCTTT.

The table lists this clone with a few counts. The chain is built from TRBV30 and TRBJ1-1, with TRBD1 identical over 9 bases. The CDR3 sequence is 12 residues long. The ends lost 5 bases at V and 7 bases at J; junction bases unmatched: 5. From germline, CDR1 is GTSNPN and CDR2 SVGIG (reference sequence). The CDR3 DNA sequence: TGTGCCTGGGGGGACAGGGTTGGTGAAGCTTTCTTT. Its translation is CAWGDRVGEAFF.

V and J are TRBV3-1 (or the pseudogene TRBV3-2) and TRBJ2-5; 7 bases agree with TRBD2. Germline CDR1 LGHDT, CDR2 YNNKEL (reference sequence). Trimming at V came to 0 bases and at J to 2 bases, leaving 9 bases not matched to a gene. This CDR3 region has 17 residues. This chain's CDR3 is CASSQDRSSGIQETQYF. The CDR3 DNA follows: TGTGCCAGCAGCCAAGACCGCTCGAGCGGGATTCAAGAGACCCAGTACTTC.

The CDR3 loop is CASSQDRRDRDPCGYTF. In DNA, the CDR3 is TGTGCCAGCAGCCAAGACCGCCGGGACAGGGATCCTTGTGGCTACACCTTC. This chain uses TRBV3-1 (or the pseudogene TRBV3-2) with TRBJ1-2, with 9 bases matching TRBD1. With V trimmed by 0 bases and J by 7 bases, 12 bases remained unmatched. Germline V lookup: CDR1 LGHDT, CDR2 YNNKEL (reference sequence). There are 17 residues in the CDR3.

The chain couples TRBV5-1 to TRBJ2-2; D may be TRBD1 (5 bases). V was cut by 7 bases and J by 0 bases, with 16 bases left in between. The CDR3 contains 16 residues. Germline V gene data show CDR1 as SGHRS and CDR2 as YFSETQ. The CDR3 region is CASGLPGISNTGELFF. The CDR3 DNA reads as TGCGCCAGCGGGTTACCAGGGATCTCGAACACCGGGGAGCTGTTTTTT.

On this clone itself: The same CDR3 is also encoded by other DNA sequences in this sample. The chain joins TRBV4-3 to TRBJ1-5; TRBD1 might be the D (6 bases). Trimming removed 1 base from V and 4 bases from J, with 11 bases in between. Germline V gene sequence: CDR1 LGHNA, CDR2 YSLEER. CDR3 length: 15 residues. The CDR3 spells CASSQGGQGNQPQHF. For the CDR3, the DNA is TGCGCCAGCAGCCAAGGGGGGCAGGGAAATCAGCCCCAGCATTTT.

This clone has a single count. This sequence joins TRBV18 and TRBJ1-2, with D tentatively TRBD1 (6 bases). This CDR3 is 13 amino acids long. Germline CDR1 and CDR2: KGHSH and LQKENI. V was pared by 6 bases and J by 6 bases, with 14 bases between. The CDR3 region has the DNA TGTGCCAGCTCGACCAATACAGGGAATGGCTACACCTTC. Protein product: CASSTNTGNGYTF.

CDR3 residues: CASSTGTGVTEAFF. For the CDR3, the DNA is TGTGCCAGCAGCACCGGGACAGGGGTCACTGAAGCTTTCTTT. The V call is TRBV7-9, the J call TRBJ1-1, with 10 bases fitting TRBD1. The CDR3 covers 14 residues. Trimming took 5 bases from V and 4 from J; bases not matched to a gene: 4. Looked up from germline, CDR1 is SEHNR and CDR2 is FQNEAQ (reference sequence).

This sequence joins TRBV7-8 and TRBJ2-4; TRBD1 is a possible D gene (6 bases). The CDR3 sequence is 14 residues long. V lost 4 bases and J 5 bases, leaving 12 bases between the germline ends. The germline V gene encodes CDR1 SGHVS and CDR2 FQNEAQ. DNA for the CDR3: TGTGCCAGCAGCTGGACAGACAATCAAAACATTCAGTACTTC. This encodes CASSWTDNQNIQYF. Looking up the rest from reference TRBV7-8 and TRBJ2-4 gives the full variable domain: GAGVSQSPRYKVAKRGQDVALRCDPISGHVSLFWYQQALGQGPEFLTYFQNEAQLDKSGLPSDRFFAERPEGSVSTLKIQRTQQEDSAVYLCASSWTDNQNIQYFGAGTRLSVL.

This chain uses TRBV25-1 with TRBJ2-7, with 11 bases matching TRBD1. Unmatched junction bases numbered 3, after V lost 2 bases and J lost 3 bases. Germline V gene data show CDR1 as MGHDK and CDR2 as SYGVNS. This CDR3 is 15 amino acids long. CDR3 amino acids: CASSEGGTGGYEQYF. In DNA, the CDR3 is TGTGCCAGCAGTGAAGGAGGGACAGGGGGCTACGAGCAGTACTTC.

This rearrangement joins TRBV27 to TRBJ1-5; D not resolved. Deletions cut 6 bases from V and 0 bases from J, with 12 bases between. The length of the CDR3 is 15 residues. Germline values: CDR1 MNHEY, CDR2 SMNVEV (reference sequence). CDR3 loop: CASRGDGISNQPQHF. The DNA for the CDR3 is TGTGCCAGCAGGGGAGACGGTATTAGCAATCAGCCCCAGCATTTT.

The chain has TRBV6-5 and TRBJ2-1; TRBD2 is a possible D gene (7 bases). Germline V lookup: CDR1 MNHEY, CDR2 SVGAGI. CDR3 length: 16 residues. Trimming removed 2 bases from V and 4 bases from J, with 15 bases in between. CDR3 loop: CASSYEGGGRYNEQFF. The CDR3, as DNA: TGTGCCAGCAGTTACGAGGGGGGGGGCAGGTACAATGAGCAGTTCTTC.

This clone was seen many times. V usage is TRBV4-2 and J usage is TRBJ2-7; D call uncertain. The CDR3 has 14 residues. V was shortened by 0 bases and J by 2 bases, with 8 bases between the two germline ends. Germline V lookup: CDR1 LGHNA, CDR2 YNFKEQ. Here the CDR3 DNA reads TGTGCCAGCAGCCAAGAACAGAAGACCTACGAGCAGTACTTC. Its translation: CASSQEQKTYEQYF.

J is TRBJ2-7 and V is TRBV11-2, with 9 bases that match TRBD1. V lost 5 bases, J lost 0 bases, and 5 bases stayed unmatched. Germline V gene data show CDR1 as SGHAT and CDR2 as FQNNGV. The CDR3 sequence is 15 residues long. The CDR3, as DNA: TGTGCCAGCAGCCTATGGGACAGGGCCTCCTACGAGCAGTACTTC. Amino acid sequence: CASSLWDRASYEQYF.

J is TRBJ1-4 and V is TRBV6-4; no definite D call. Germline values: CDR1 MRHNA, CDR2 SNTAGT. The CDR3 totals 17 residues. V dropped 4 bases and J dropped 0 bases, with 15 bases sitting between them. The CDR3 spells CASSVEDQSATNEKLFF. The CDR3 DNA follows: TGTGCCAGCAGTGTGGAGGATCAGAGTGCAACTAATGAAAAACTGTTTTTT.

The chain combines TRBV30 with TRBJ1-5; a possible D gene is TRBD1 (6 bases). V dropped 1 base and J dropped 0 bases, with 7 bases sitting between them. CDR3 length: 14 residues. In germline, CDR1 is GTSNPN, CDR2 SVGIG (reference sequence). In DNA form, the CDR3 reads TGTGCCTGGAGTGCGGGACATAGCAATCAGCCCCAGCATTTT. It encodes CAWSAGHSNQPQHF.

DNA of the CDR3: TGTGCCAGCAGCTCTATAGACAGGGCCGTGAGTACTGAAGCTTTCTTT. Residues: CASSSIDRAVSTEAFF. The chain carries TRBV11-2 and TRBJ1-1; 7 positions agree with TRBD1. The V segment lost 4 bases and the J segment 5 bases; nucleotides outside the gene matches: 13. The CDR3 spans 16 residues. Germline V lookup: CDR1 SGHAT, CDR2 FQNNGV.

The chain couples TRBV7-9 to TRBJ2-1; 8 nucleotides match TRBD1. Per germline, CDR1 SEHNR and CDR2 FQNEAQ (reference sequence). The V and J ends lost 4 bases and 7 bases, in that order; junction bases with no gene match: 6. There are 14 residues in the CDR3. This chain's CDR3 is CASSSTGVGNEQFF. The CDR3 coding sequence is TGTGCCAGCAGCTCGACAGGGGTGGGGAATGAGCAGTTCTTC.

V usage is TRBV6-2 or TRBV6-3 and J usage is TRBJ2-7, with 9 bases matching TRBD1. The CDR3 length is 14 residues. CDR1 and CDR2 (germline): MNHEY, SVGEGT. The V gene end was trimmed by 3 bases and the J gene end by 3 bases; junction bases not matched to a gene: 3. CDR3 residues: CASSYLGQGYEQYF. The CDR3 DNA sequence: TGTGCCAGCAGTTATTTGGGACAGGGCTACGAGCAGTACTTC.

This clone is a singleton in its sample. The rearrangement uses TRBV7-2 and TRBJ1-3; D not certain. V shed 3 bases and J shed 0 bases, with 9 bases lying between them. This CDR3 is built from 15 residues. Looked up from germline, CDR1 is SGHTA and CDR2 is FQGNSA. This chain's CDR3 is CASSFGVSSGNTIYF. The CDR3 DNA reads TGTGCCAGCAGCTTCGGGGTGAGCTCTGGAAACACCATATATTTT.

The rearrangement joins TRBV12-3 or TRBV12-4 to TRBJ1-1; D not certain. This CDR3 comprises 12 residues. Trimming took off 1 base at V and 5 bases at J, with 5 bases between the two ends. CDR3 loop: CASSLGETEAFF. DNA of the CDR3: TGTGCCAGCAGTTTAGGGGAGACTGAAGCTTTCTTT.